One and the same sample provided the 5 T cell receptor beta chains below, sequenced in a study of PD-L1 blockade in urothelial cancer. This table comes from immunoSEQ multiplex PCR, and its TCRdb copy is limited to in-frame clones, with some not included. The table lists under 150,000 clones, around 89% of them singletons, with roughly 1.7% in the top ten. The time point here: peripheral blood 6 weeks after treatment start. The material was PBMCs, obtained around atezolizumab (anti-PD-L1) treatment. These receptor sequences come from a man between 60 and 75 years old with urothelial cancer.

The sample holds a few counts of this clone. V gene TRBV18 combines with J gene TRBJ1-1; a weak D match, TRBD1 (6 bases). Germline V lookup: CDR1 KGHSH, CDR2 LQKENI. V was trimmed by 4 bases and J by 0 bases, leaving 12 bases between them. This CDR3 has 15 amino acids. In nucleotides, the CDR3 is TGTGCCAGCTCACGCGAGACAGGAGTGAACACTGAAGCTTTCTTT. Translation gives CASSRETGVNTEAFF.

This chain links TRBV18 with TRBJ1-1, with D hard to call. Trimming removed 1 base from V and 1 base from J, with 7 bases in between. This CDR3 region has 14 residues. The germline CDR1 and CDR2 sequences are KGHSH and LQKENI. The CDR3 coding sequence is TGTGCCAGCTCACCACAGCCAGGGAACACTGAAGCTTTCTTT. Translation gives CASSPQPGNTEAFF.

The chain joins TRBV19 to TRBJ1-5, with D perhaps TRBD1 (5 bases). Germline-derived CDR1 and CDR2 are LNHDA and SQIVND (reference sequence). Trimming pared 9 bases from V and 11 bases from J, leaving 17 bases between. The CDR3 length is 12 residues. The CDR3, as DNA: TGTGCCAGCTCGACAAGGGGTAAGACCCAGCATTTT. Translating it yields CASSTRGKTQHF.

The rearrangement joins TRBV18 to TRBJ2-7; D is uncertain. Between the trimmed V and J ends, which lost 3 bases and 4 bases, there was a span of 7 bases. Germline lookup yields CDR1 KGHSH and CDR2 LQKENI. CDR3 length: 12 amino acids. For the CDR3, the DNA is TGTGCCAGCTCACCGGAGCTTTACGAGCAGTACTTC. Its protein is CASSPELYEQYF.

The chain employs TRBV5-1 and TRBJ2-7; the match to TRBD1 covers 8 bases. CDR1 and CDR2 (germline): SGHRS, YFSETQ. This CDR3 has 16 amino acids. With V trimmed by 0 bases and J by 4 bases, 9 bases remained unmatched. The CDR3 is CASSLALDREVYEQYF. As DNA, the CDR3 is TGCGCCAGCAGCTTGGCCTTGGACAGGGAGGTATACGAGCAGTACTTC.